Each of the 25 T cell receptor beta chains below was sequenced from the same sample in a study of blood T cell repertoires in COVID-19. Assay: immunoSEQ multiplex PCR; the TCRdb copy retains only in-frame clones and omits some. The sample contains some 120,000 clones, about 86% of which appear only once. Sequenced input: peripheral blood. The receptors originated from a woman in her forties or fifties with acute or convalescent COVID-19.

This chain joins TRBV6-5 and TRBJ1-1; D remains unclear. V gave up 10 bases and J gave up 5 bases, with 17 bases separating them. The CDR3 sequence is 13 residues long. The germline gives CDR1 MNHEY, CDR2 SVGAGI. CDR3 protein: CATQMGGRTEAFF. The DNA of the CDR3 is TGTGCCACCCAAATGGGAGGGAGGACTGAAGCTTTCTTT.

The V call is TRBV20-1, the J call TRBJ1-2, with 7 bases matching TRBD1. Germline-derived CDR1 and CDR2 are DFQATT and SNEGSKA (reference sequence). V dropped 6 bases and J dropped 8; count of bases not matched to a gene: 6. This CDR3 has 11 amino acids. CDR3 residues: CSADRVGGYTF. In DNA, the CDR3 is TGCAGTGCCGACAGGGTGGGAGGCTACACCTTC.

The V gene is TRBV7-6, the J gene TRBJ2-7, with D tentatively TRBD1 (6 bases). V lost 3 bases to trimming and J lost 5 bases, with 8 bases between them. This CDR3 is 12 amino acids long. Germline V gene lookup returns CDR1 SGHVS and CDR2 FNYEAQ. In DNA form, the CDR3 reads TGTGCCAGCAGCTTTACAGGGAACGAGCAGTACTTC. Amino acid sequence: CASSFTGNEQYF. Together with reference TRBV7-6 and TRBJ2-7, the CDR3 gives the full variable domain: GAGVSQSPRYKVTKRGQDVALRCDPISGHVSLYWYRQALGQGPEFLTYFNYEAQQDKSGLPNDRFSAERPEGSISTLTIQRTEQRDSAMYRCASSFTGNEQYFGPGTRLTVT.

The chain has TRBV5-6 and TRBJ1-1; 7 nucleotides line up with TRBD1. The CDR3 runs to 15 residues. CDR1 SGHDT and CDR2 YYEEEE come from the germline V gene. Germline trimming cut 2 bases from V and 1 base from J; bases unmatched to any gene: 5. CDR3 coding DNA: TGTGCCAGCAGCTTCCGACAGGGCCCGAACACTGAAGCTTTCTTT. The encoded protein is CASSFRQGPNTEAFF.

The CDR3 DNA is TGTGCCACCAGTGATTTCAAAGGGGCCGGCTACACCTTC. The encoded protein is CATSDFKGAGYTF. This chain links TRBV24-1 with TRBJ1-2, with D possibly TRBD1 on 5 matching bases. V shed 1 base and J shed 8 bases, with 10 bases lying between them. Germline V lookup: CDR1 KGHDR, CDR2 SFDVKD. This CDR3 has 13 amino acids.

The V gene is TRBV24-1, the J gene TRBJ2-1; perhaps TRBD2 as D (5 bases). Trimming took 1 base from V and 0 from J, leaving 9 bases between them. The germline gives CDR1 KGHDR, CDR2 SFDVKD. CDR3 length: 16 amino acids. The CDR3, as DNA: TGTGCCACCAGTGATTTTGAGGGCAGCTCCTACAATGAGCAGTTCTTC. Translation: CATSDFEGSSYNEQFF.

CDR3 nucleotides: TGTGCCAGCAGTTTATTGGGGGCTTTAGATGAAAAACTGTTTTTT. It is translated as CASSLLGALDEKLFF. The chain couples TRBV28 to TRBJ1-4; weak D call: TRBD1 (6 bases). The CDR3 is made up of 15 amino acids. Germline V lookup: CDR1 MDHEN, CDR2 SYDVKM. V dropped 1 base and J dropped 6 bases, with 12 bases sitting between them.

The rearrangement uses TRBV6-6 and TRBJ1-3; D is possibly TRBD1 (6 bases). CDR3 length: 15 residues. Trimming pared 7 bases from V and 4 bases from J, leaving 17 bases between. Germline CDR1 and CDR2: MNHNY and SVGAGI (reference sequence). The CDR3 reads CASNNGGAGGNTIYF. The DNA for the CDR3 is TGTGCCAGCAACAATGGGGGGGCGGGCGGAAACACCATATATTTT.

V and J are TRBV30 and TRBJ1-4; 7 nucleotides agree with TRBD1. Germline V lookup: CDR1 GTSNPN, CDR2 SVGIG (reference sequence). Losses at the gene ends were 1 base for V and 0 bases for J; bases not matched to a gene: 2. The length of the CDR3 is 15 residues. The CDR3 sequence is CAWSGDSPTNEKLFF. The CDR3 DNA reads TGTGCCTGGAGTGGGGACAGCCCAACTAATGAAAAACTGTTTTTT. Full variable domain (missing parts from reference TRBV30 and TRBJ1-4): SQTIHQWPATLVQPVGSPLSLECTVEGTSNPNLYWYRQAAGRGLQLLFYSVGIGQISSEVPQNLSASRPQDRQFILSSKKLLLSDSGFYLCAWSGDSPTNEKLFFGSGTQLSVL.

This clone appeared a single time. The V call is TRBV30, the J call TRBJ2-3, with 8 bases identical to TRBD2. V was clipped by 1 base and J by 5 bases; unmatched bases: 5. The CDR3 is 14 amino acids. The germline V gene has CDR1 GTSNPN and CDR2 SVGIG (reference sequence). CDR3: CAWSEGTRGDTQYF. The CDR3 DNA reads TGTGCCTGGAGTGAGGGGACTAGAGGAGATACGCAGTATTTT.

The chain recombines TRBV19 with TRBJ1-2; 8 positions match TRBD1. This CDR3 region has 12 residues. Per germline, CDR1 LNHDA and CDR2 SQIVND (reference sequence). V shed 8 bases, J shed 4 bases, and the junction held 3 bases outside the gene matches. The CDR3 protein is CASGQGGYGYTF. The CDR3, as DNA: TGTGCCAGTGGACAGGGAGGCTATGGCTACACCTTC.

V and J are TRBV2 and TRBJ1-2; unclear D gene. V lost 5 bases, J lost 4 bases, and 14 bases lay in between. The CDR3 covers 14 residues. CDR1 is SNHLY, CDR2 FYNNEI, per germline. The CDR3 nucleotides are TGTGCCAGCAGTCCCCAGGAGGGCCCCTATGGCTACACCTTC. Protein product: CASSPQEGPYGYTF.

V is TRBV29-1 and J is TRBJ1-4, with D hard to call. The CDR3 sequence is 12 residues long. Germline V gene data show CDR1 as SQVTM and CDR2 as ANQGSEA. V lost 4 bases to trimming and J lost 8 bases, with 11 bases between them. The CDR3 nucleotides are TGCAGCGTTGGGGCGATGGGCGAAAAACTGTTTTTT. The encoded protein is CSVGAMGEKLFF.

This clone was counted once. V and J are TRBV19 and TRBJ2-4; D possibly corresponds to TRBD1 (6 bases). V was pared by 3 bases and J by 7 bases, with 7 bases between. This CDR3 comprises 12 residues. CDR1 is LNHDA, CDR2 SQIVND, per germline (reference sequence). For the CDR3, the DNA is TGTGCCAGTAGTATCAGGGGCAACATTCAGTACTTC. It specifies CASSIRGNIQYF.

The chain recombines TRBV9 with TRBJ2-1; 10 nucleotides line up with TRBD2. J was trimmed by 9 bases and V by 0 bases; bases with no gene match: 6. This CDR3 has 15 residues. The V gene's germline CDR1 is SGDLS and CDR2 YYNGEE. This CDR3 is CASSVGAGGHGEQFF. In DNA form, the CDR3 reads TGTGCCAGCAGCGTAGGAGCGGGGGGGCACGGTGAGCAGTTCTTC.

As for this clone: Other DNA variants within this sample encode the same CDR3. V and J are TRBV6-1 and TRBJ1-2; D is uncertain. V lost 1 base, J lost 6 bases, and 9 bases lay in between. Germline CDR1 MNHNS, CDR2 SASEGT. CDR3 length: 13 amino acids. CDR3 protein: CASSEGGRDGYTF. The CDR3 nucleotides read TGTGCCAGCAGTGAAGGTGGGCGCGATGGCTACACCTTC.

This chain connects TRBV5-1 to TRBJ1-1; 9 bases map to TRBD1. The CDR3 is 16 amino acids. Germline V gene sequence: CDR1 SGHRS, CDR2 YFSETQ. The trim removed 4 bases at V and 1 base at J, leaving 8 bases unmatched. In nucleotides, the CDR3 is TGCGCCAGCAGCATTACAGGGGGCGCCCCGAACACTGAAGCTTTCTTT. Protein product: CASSITGGAPNTEAFF.

DNA for the CDR3: TGTGCCAGCAGCTTAGGGGACAGGGTATACGAGCAGTACTTC. Its translation is CASSLGDRVYEQYF. The rearrangement joins TRBV11-2 to TRBJ2-7; TRBD1 agrees at 9 bases. Germline CDR1 is SGHAT and CDR2 is FQNNGV. The ends lost 1 base at V and 4 bases at J; junction bases unmatched: 2. The CDR3 runs 14 residues.

The sample holds a few counts of this clone. The J gene is TRBJ1-2, the V gene TRBV5-3, with D possibly TRBD1 on 5 matching bases. TRBV5-3 is noted as an ORF with a role that remains uncertain. Trimming cost V 1 base and J 3 bases, with 19 bases left between them. The CDR3 contains 17 residues. CDR3: CARSLSQDGPLYYGYTF. CDR3 coding DNA: TGTGCCAGAAGCTTGTCACAGGACGGCCCCTTGTACTATGGCTACACCTTC.

J is TRBJ1-2 and V is TRBV30; 8 bases line up with TRBD1. Per the germline V gene, CDR1 is GTSNPN and CDR2 is SVGIG (reference sequence). CDR3 length equals 14 residues. The V gene end was trimmed by 1 base and the J gene end by 8 bases; junction bases not matched to a gene: 9. In nucleotides, the CDR3 is TGTGCCTGGAGTGGGGCAGGGGGCCGTTCGGGCTACACCTTC. This encodes CAWSGAGGRSGYTF.

V is TRBV6-5 and J is TRBJ1-1; D perhaps matches TRBD1 (5 bases). The CDR3 has 16 amino acids. V was trimmed by 0 bases and J by 1 base, leaving 12 bases between them. CDR1 is MNHEY, CDR2 SVGAGI, per germline. CDR3 nucleotide sequence: TGTGCCAGCAGTTACTCCCGGACACCCAAGAACACTGAAGCTTTCTTT. It codes for CASSYSRTPKNTEAFF.

The J gene is TRBJ1-5, the V gene TRBV24-1, with 10 positions matching TRBD1. The germline gives CDR1 KGHDR, CDR2 SFDVKD. V lost 4 bases and J lost 7; bases outside the gene matches: 6. The CDR3 runs to 15 residues. CDR3 nucleotides: TGTGCCACCAGTGACTCGACAGGGGGCGAGCAGCCCCAGCATTTT. It codes for CATSDSTGGEQPQHF.

This clone came up once. The chain combines TRBV2 with TRBJ1-4; the D gene is possibly TRBD1 (6 bases). Per the germline V gene, CDR1 is SNHLY and CDR2 is FYNNEI. CDR3 size: 16 residues. V lost 7 bases, J lost 4 bases, and 19 bases lay in between. CDR3: CASTQRGNSHNEKLFF. The CDR3 region has the DNA TGTGCCAGCACCCAAAGGGGGAACAGCCATAATGAAAAACTGTTTTTT.

This chain uses TRBV3-1 (or the pseudogene TRBV3-2) with TRBJ2-1, with 11 bases aligning to TRBD2. V gave up 0 bases and J gave up 7 bases; unmatched junction bases: 5. CDR1 LGHDT and CDR2 YNNKEL come from the germline V gene (reference sequence). This CDR3 contains 16 residues. The CDR3 region has the DNA TGTGCCAGCAGCCAAGATCTAGCGGGGGGCGGGAATGAGCAGTTCTTC. As protein: CASSQDLAGGGNEQFF.

The chain carries TRBV11-2 and TRBJ2-5, with 7 bases lining up with TRBD1. CDR3 length: 15 residues. The germline CDR1 and CDR2 sequences are SGHAT and FQNNGV. After removal of 5 bases from V and 4 bases from J, the junction contained 10 bases not matched to a gene. CDR3 DNA: TGTGCCAGCAGCGACCCGACAGGGACGGCAGAGACCCAGTACTTC. Its translation is CASSDPTGTAETQYF.